This is a list of T cell receptor beta chains from one sample in a study of T-cell reconstitution after alpha-beta-depleted transplantation in children. TCRdb reprocessed the PCR reads with MiXCR, giving one entry per CDR3 protein. Of some 300,000 distinct CDR3 sequences listed, over 9.5% are singletons. This sample comprised PBMCs, obtained before TCRalphabeta/CD19-depleted stem cell transplant. Receptors originate from a boy less than two years old with acute myeloid leukemia, due to receive a stem cell transplant. Each CDR3 is given with its conserved first and last residue. The D gene is left open where the match is weak.

>19|TRBV12-3/TRBV12-4|TRBJ2-3|-
CTSSLPSRRVRVVTDTQYF
>14|TRBV4-2|TRBJ2-7|-
CASSPGPGASEQYF
>16|TRBV12-5|TRBJ2-5|-
CASGLVRTGTTETQYF
>14|TRBV4-2|TRBJ2-3|TRBD2
CATPWGGPVDTQYF
>16|TRBV24-1|TRBJ2-1|TRBD1
CATSDPGTGGMNEQFF
>15|TRBV7-9|TRBJ2-2|TRBD2
CASSSTSGNTGELFF
>13|TRBV7-2|TRBJ2-7|-
CASSRGQNYEQYF
>15|TRBV5-1|TRBJ2-3|-
CASSLRGPVADTQYF
>14|TRBV20-1|TRBJ2-7|TRBD2
CSAFSGSVPYEQYF
>12|TRBV12-3/TRBV12-4|TRBJ1-1|-
CASSQGSTEAFF
>13|TRBV6-5|TRBJ2-5|-
CASRTWPGETQYF
>16|TRBV24-1|TRBJ1-1|-
CATSEKTGPANTEAFF
>19|TRBV28|TRBJ2-2|TRBD2
CASSLPGLAGVRNTGELFF
>16|TRBV28|TRBJ2-7|-
CASSARHLYSSYEQYF
>13|TRBV20-1|TRBJ2-3|-
CSARASSTDTQYF
>16|TRBV15|TRBJ2-1|TRBD2
CATSRVYTSGYNEQFF
>16|TRBV11-3|TRBJ2-1|-
CASSPTPGGSYNEQFF
>13|TRBV4-3|TRBJ2-7|-
CASSQDDYVEQYF
>15|TRBV11-2|TRBJ2-7|-
CASSFSGLRTYEQYF
>13|TRBV20-1|TRBJ2-5|-
CSARLTPQETQYF
>13|TRBV9|TRBJ2-3|-
CASSVAGADTQYF
>11|TRBV29-1|TRBJ2-1|-
CSVGRNNEQFF